This TCR beta chain was identified during a study of PD-1 blockade in classical Hodgkin lymphoma. Assay: immunoSEQ multiplex PCR; the TCRdb copy retains only in-frame clones and omits some. In the table there are over 7,500 clones, 74% of which are singletons. All trial patients relapsed after autologous stem cell transplantation. With magnetic negative selection, CD4+ T cells were purified from PBMCs that had been thawed. The V end was cut by 5 bases, the J end by 7 bases, with 21 bases between. Germline CDR1 reads LNHDA; CDR2 reads SQIVND (reference sequence). The CDR3 spans 16 residues. The chain joins TRBV19 to TRBJ1-5, with a weak D call TRBD1 (6 bases). The receptor's source is a human donor with classical Hodgkin lymphoma. The source was CD4+ T cells from blood, collected at baseline. The CDR3, as DNA: TGTGCCAGTAGTCGGGGGGGACAAATCTTTTTGCAGCCCCAGCATTTT. Protein sequence: CASSRGGQIFLQPQHF.